One TCR beta chain is described in this entry. Its antigen remains undetermined. Base qualities are missing; no much larger clone stands one base away. This sample was included in a study of blood T cell repertoires in COVID-19 (TCRdb year 2020). Background for the entire study: Samples covering the acute and convalescent phases of COVID-19 were provided by collaborators in the United States, Italy and Spain. Sample metadata almost always included a de-identified subject ID, COVID-19 status, age in years and sex. The dataset comprised deeply sampled blood TCRbeta repertoires from subjects exposed to, actively infected with, or recovered from COVID-19. The prospective study material was composed of cDNA or gDNA derived from T cells, B-cell-depleted T cells, or PBMCs. Where HLA class I and class II types were available, the types were taken from metadata supplied by the sample provider, not from assay-based typing. The repertoires were released in a freely available public database meant as a resource for research on the immune response to SARS-CoV-2. Samples were obtained from the ongoing ImmuneRACE study (first 160 participants) and from 1,254 subjects provided by 6 global collaborators.

On the study overall, not on this receptor specifically: Clinical and demographic metadata were provided uncurated, with the amount varying by source and participant.

The immunoSEQ Assay, a bias-controlled multiplex PCR, was used to amplify TCRbeta CDR3 regions from genomic DNA. The published analysis was carried out like this. Nucleated cell counts per sample were estimated from amplification of reference gene primers within the assay. Sequence reads were collapsed and filtered to measure the absolute abundance of every unique TCRbeta CDR3 rearrangement. For each sample, productive Simpson clonality was calculated as the square root of Simpson's diversity index across productive rearrangements. TCRdb holds this immuneACCESS table with in-frame rearrangements only. Some clones are missing; in checked studies, unresolved V genes explain under half, and the rest has no known cause. The DNA was the basis for D and trimming; V, J and clone size are from that table. Counted in this sample were some 290,000 clones; roughly 89% of them appeared once. The ten largest clones represent about 9.4% of the sample.

Participants in the prospective study were enrolled through a virtual design, were aged about 18 to 89 years, and lived in 20 to 30 United States geographic areas. In the prospective study, cohorts were assigned on the basis of participant-reported clinical history obtained from a screening survey and a study questionnaire. For ImmuneRACE Cohort 3, a participant was defined as recovered based on two consecutive negative NP/OP PCR tests, clearance by a healthcare professional, or resolution of symptoms. Mobile phlebotomists in the prospective study collected whole blood, serum and a nasopharyngeal or oropharyngeal swab from every participant. Participants in the prospective study had the option to provide additional blood draws and questionnaires over a roughly 2-month period. Prospective study blood samples were shipped either frozen or at room temperature before DNA extraction. V lost 6 bases and J lost 3 bases, and the count of bases not matched to a germline gene is 10. For CDR1 and CDR2, the germline V gene lists MDHEN and SYDVKM. The CDR3 runs 15 amino acids, cysteine and phenylalanine included. Only CDR3 DNA remains: 45 bases, in frame from the first base.

The receptor was derived from a woman aged 30 to 39 who had recovered from COVID-19. Sequencing was done on a sample of PBMCs or T cells enriched from blood (not recorded which). The chain couples TRBV28 to TRBJ2-7; 8 junctional bases match TRBD1. The DNA reads as follows: TGTGCCAGCAGACGTCAGGGGGCATCCCTCTACGAGCAGTACTTC. Protein translation: CASRRQGASLYEQYF. With all but the CDR3 taken from the reference TRBV28 and TRBJ2-7 genes, the full variable domain is: DVKVTQSSRYLVKRTGEKVFLECVQDMDHENMFWYRQDPGLGLRLIYFSYDVKMKEKGDIPEGYSVSREKKERFSLILESASTNQTSMYLCASRRQGASLYEQYFGPGTRLTVT.